The 14 T cell receptor beta chains below come from one sample, sequenced in a study of T cell responses to AZD1222 COVID-19 vaccine. The method was immunoSEQ multiplex PCR; TCRdb's version includes in-frame clones alone and lacks a portion of them. The sample shows about 180,000 clones, about 90% of them seen only once. The source was peripheral blood, collected on day 0 of AZD1222 vaccination. The receptors were sampled from an adult in good health.

V usage is TRBV19 and J usage is TRBJ1-6; D gene uncertain. The CDR3 spans 14 residues. V lost 3 bases to trimming and J lost 10 bases, with 13 bases between them. Germline values: CDR1 LNHDA, CDR2 SQIVND (reference sequence). CDR3 sequence reads: CASSIPALRSPLHF. CDR3 nucleotides: TGTGCCAGTAGTATCCCGGCTCTAAGGTCACCCCTCCACTTT. Full variable domain (missing parts from reference TRBV19 and TRBJ1-6): DGGITQSPKYLFRKEGQNVTLSCEQNLNHDAMYWYRQDPGQGLRLIYYSQIVNDFQKGDIAEGYSVSREKKESFPLTVTSAQKNPTAFYLCASSIPALRSPLHFGNGTRLTVT.

The rearrangement uses TRBV4-3 and TRBJ1-1, with no clear D. Trimming removed 1 base at V and 5 bases at J, with 14 bases between. The CDR3 spans 15 residues. Germline values: CDR1 LGHNA, CDR2 YSLEER. The CDR3 DNA sequence: TGCGCCAGCAGCCAAGGAGTTAGGGAATCGACTGAAGCTTTCTTT. Translating it yields CASSQGVRESTEAFF.

The chain has TRBV2 and TRBJ1-4; D is ambiguous. This CDR3 is built from 15 residues. V was trimmed by 4 bases and J by 1 base, leaving 10 bases between them. From germline, CDR1 is SNHLY and CDR2 FYNNEI. The CDR3 DNA reads TGTGCCAGCAGTGGGCAGACCAGAACTAATGAAAAACTGTTTTTT. Residues: CASSGQTRTNEKLFF.

The chain has TRBV12-5 and TRBJ1-1; 8 nucleotides match TRBD1. The CDR3 runs to 17 residues. V gave up 0 bases and J gave up 1 base; unmatched junction bases: 7. In germline, CDR1 is LGHNT, CDR2 FRNRAP. The CDR3, as DNA: TGTGCTAGTGGTTTGGTTCAGGCAGGGGGCCGGAACACTGAAGCTTTCTTT. Encoded protein: CASGLVQAGGRNTEAFF.

This clone has more than one count but fewer than ten. This chain links TRBV19 with TRBJ1-5; no reliable D call. V was pared by 7 bases and J by 7 bases, with 11 bases between. The CDR3 runs to 12 residues. Germline assignment: CDR1 LNHDA and CDR2 SQIVND (reference sequence). The CDR3 region is CASTGMRQPQHF. Written as DNA, the CDR3 is TGTGCCAGTACGGGGATGCGCCAGCCCCAGCATTTT.

The chain recombines TRBV29-1 with TRBJ2-1; the D call may be TRBD1 or TRBD2 (5 bases each). This CDR3 has 16 residues. Germline lookup yields CDR1 SQVTM and CDR2 ANQGSEA. V was clipped by 0 bases and J by 1 base, with 13 bases between them. The CDR3 DNA sequence: TGCAGCGTTGAAGATACGAGGGGCCCTTCCTACAATGAGCAGTTCTTC. Translating gives CSVEDTRGPSYNEQFF.

The J gene is TRBJ2-7, the V gene TRBV3-1 (or the pseudogene TRBV3-2); D is ambiguous. Trimming shortened V by 0 bases and J by 2 bases, and 8 bases separated the two germline ends. Germline CDR1 LGHDT, CDR2 YNNKEL (reference sequence). This CDR3 spans 14 amino acids. CDR3 in amino acids: CASSQDPLPYEQYF. CDR3 in DNA: TGTGCCAGCAGCCAAGATCCCCTGCCCTACGAGCAGTACTTC.

The chain employs TRBV2 and TRBJ2-7; D uncertain. The length of the CDR3 is 8 residues. Trimming removed 7 bases from V and 13 bases from J, with 8 bases in between. The germline gives CDR1 SNHLY, CDR2 FYNNEI. CDR3 in DNA: TGTGCCAGCAACAAGGGATACTTC. Translation gives CASNKGYF.

This clone was counted only a few times. The gene calls are TRBV5-5 and TRBJ2-5; D perhaps matches TRBD1 (6 bases). Germline CDR1 SGHKS, CDR2 YYEKEE (reference sequence). Trimming took 3 bases from V and 4 from J, leaving 13 bases between them. CDR3 length: 14 amino acids. Here the CDR3 DNA reads TGTGCCAGCAGCTCAACAGGGCGAGGAGAGACCCAGTACTTC. As protein: CASSSTGRGETQYF. The full variable domain, rest sourced from reference TRBV5-5 and TRBJ2-5, is DAGVTQSPTHLIKTRGQQVTLRCSPISGHKSVSWYQQVLGQGPQFIFQYYEKEERGRGNFPDRFSARQFPNYSSELNVNALLLGDSALYLCASSSTGRGETQYFGPGTRLLVL.

This clone appeared a single time. The genes are TRBV28 and TRBJ2-7; tentative D call: TRBD2 (6 bases). Trimming removed 5 bases from V and 0 bases from J, with 8 bases in between. CDR1 is MDHEN and CDR2 is SYDVKM in the germline V gene. This CDR3 comprises 13 residues. CDR3 coding DNA: TGTGCCAGCAGTCTAGCGAACTCCTACGAGCAGTACTTC. Translated, it gives CASSLANSYEQYF.

A single count supports this clone. This chain joins TRBV5-4 and TRBJ1-1; TRBD1 is a possible D gene (5 bases). Germline lookup yields CDR1 SGHNT and CDR2 YYREEE (reference sequence). V lost 4 bases to trimming and J lost 4 bases, with 11 bases between them. The CDR3 consists of 13 residues. This CDR3 reads CASSHGGGTEAFF. The CDR3 nucleotides are TGTGCCAGCAGCCATGGGGGTGGCACTGAAGCTTTCTTT.

The J gene is TRBJ1-3, the V gene TRBV4-1; D gene unclear. V lost 3 bases and J lost 4, with 7 bases in between. This CDR3 region has 13 residues. The germline V gene encodes CDR1 MGHRA and CDR2 YSYEKL. The CDR3 spells CASSHLGGNTIYF. In nucleotides, the CDR3 is TGCGCCAGCAGCCATTTAGGGGGAAACACCATATATTTT.

The genes are TRBV6-4 and TRBJ1-2; 8 nucleotides line up with TRBD1. The CDR3 consists of 15 residues. V was clipped by 4 bases and J by 4 bases; unmatched bases: 8. CDR1 and CDR2 from the germline V gene are MRHNA and SNTAGT. The CDR3 nucleotides read TGTGCCAGCAGTGTCGGACAGGGCCCATCCTATGGCTACACCTTC. Its translation: CASSVGQGPSYGYTF.

The chain combines TRBV24-1 with TRBJ2-1; 9 positions agree with TRBD1. CDR3 length: 15 amino acids. Germline V CDR1 and CDR2: KGHDR, SFDVKD. The trim removed 9 bases at V and 6 bases at J, leaving 11 bases unmatched. The CDR3: CATSTGTGLSNEQFF. DNA for the CDR3: TGTGCCACCTCCACCGGGACAGGGTTGAGCAATGAGCAGTTCTTC.